The present entry profiles one T cell receptor (beta chain) with its context. The data were taken from a study of blood T cell repertoires in COVID-19. Clones were read by immunoSEQ multiplex PCR, and TCRdb kept only the in-frame ones, dropping some. The sample has roughly 280,000 clones, approximately 86% seen once. The source material was peripheral blood. The sequence was collected from a man in his thirties or forties with active or convalescent COVID-19.

The CDR3 region is CASRPGTMNIQYF. CDR3 DNA: TGTGCCAGCAGGCCCGGGACAATGAACATTCAGTACTTC. This chain joins TRBV12-3 or TRBV12-4 and TRBJ2-4; D perhaps matches TRBD1 (6 bases). The CDR3 totals 13 residues. With 6 bases removed from V and 7 bases from J, the gap between germline ends came to 13 bases.